This T cell receptor beta chain was retrieved from a study of OX40 agonist ivuxolimab in advanced cancers. Study as a whole: Ivuxolimab, which patients received intravenously every 2 weeks, was dosed at 0.01 to 10 mg/kg. Dose-escalation cases comprised hepatocellular carcinoma, melanoma, renal cell or head and neck cancer. Study observations and caveats: On average, CD8+ T cells had more expanded clones than CD4+.

Clones were sequenced by immunoSEQ multiplex PCR, and TCRdb holds only the in-frame ones, with some missing. This table has tens of thousands of clones, 91% appearing once. The junction had 12 bases not matched to a gene; V was cut back by 0 bases and J by 6 bases. This CDR3 contains 18 residues. Germline V gene lookup returns CDR1 MGHRA and CDR2 YSYEKL. Regarding this clone: Its cognate antigen is unknown.

The receptor was derived from an adult with an advanced solid tumor such as melanoma, head and neck, liver or kidney cancer. This sample comprised CD4+ or CD8+ T cells sorted from blood, obtained in a trial of the OX40 agonist ivuxolimab. The chain has TRBV4-1 and TRBJ2-1; 9 bases agree with TRBD1. The CDR3 DNA sequence: TGCGCCAGCAGCCAAGATCTGACAGGGGGAATAATGGGCAATGAGCAGTTCTTC. This translates into CASSQDLTGGIMGNEQFF.